These 21 T cell receptor beta chains were sequenced from one sample in a study of CD8+ T cells in alopecia areata. As the sequencing template, cDNA was produced by extracting RNA and reverse transcribing it. This table comes from immunoSEQ multiplex PCR, and its TCRdb copy is limited to in-frame clones, with some not included. Seen here are some 170,000 clones, 50% to 60% observed once, and the top ten hold roughly 14%. The starting material was CD4+ T cells sorted from blood, obtained at week 0. The receptors stem from a human donor with alopecia areata.

The V gene is TRBV4-1, the J gene TRBJ2-5, with D possibly TRBD2 on 6 matching bases. CDR1 and CDR2 (germline): MGHRA, YSYEKL. The germline V and J ends were trimmed by 1 base and 4 bases, with 19 bases remaining between them. The CDR3 is 17 amino acids. The CDR3 region has the DNA TGCGCCAGCAGCCAAGCGTCGGCGGGGAGCTCCCGAGAGACCCAGTACTTC. The encoded protein is CASSQASAGSSRETQYF.

The table lists this clone with a few counts. The CDR3 nucleotides read TGCAGTGGTCTTGGTGGGGACAGGATGACCTTC. Protein sequence: CSGLGGDRMTF. The chain recombines TRBV20-1 with TRBJ1-2, with TRBD1 matching over 8 bases. V was pared by 7 bases and J by 14 bases, with 12 bases of the junction left unmatched. Germline loops: CDR1 DFQATT, CDR2 SNEGSKA (reference sequence). The CDR3 runs 11 residues.

This clone is labeled medium-sized (0.01 to 0.1%). The CDR3 DNA sequence: TGTGCCAGCAGCTCCCTTATCGCTAGCGGGGGGCGTAGATACTCCTACGAGCAGTACTTC. Translated: CASSSLIASGGRRYSYEQYF. The chain recombines TRBV7-8 with TRBJ2-7; 11 bases align to TRBD2. The CDR3 contains 20 residues. Germline V gene lookup returns CDR1 SGHVS and CDR2 FQNEAQ. J lost 0 bases, V lost 4 bases, and 17 bases had no gene match.

The chain has TRBV27 and TRBJ1-2; D not resolved. This CDR3 spans 16 amino acids. The germline gives CDR1 MNHEY, CDR2 SMNVEV (reference sequence). V was cut by 6 bases and J by 4 bases, with 21 bases left in between. DNA for the CDR3: TGTGCCAGCAGCCCGAACTCCGGGTGGGGAGTCTATGGCTACACCTTC. It encodes CASSPNSGWGVYGYTF.

The chain recombines TRBV2 with TRBJ2-5; D remains ambiguous. Deletions cut 5 bases from V and 5 bases from J, with 9 bases between. CDR3 length equals 12 residues. Germline V CDR1 and CDR2: SNHLY, FYNNEI. The CDR3 region has the DNA TGTGCCAGCAGTCAAAATACGGAGACCCAGTACTTC. This encodes CASSQNTETQYF.

This chain uses TRBV29-1 with TRBJ1-1; 8 bases align to TRBD1. Germline CDR1 reads SQVTM; CDR2 reads ANQGSEA. The CDR3 loop spans 13 amino acids. With 7 bases clipped from V and 3 bases from J, the junction kept 7 bases outside the gene matches. The CDR3 loop reads CSGTGIGDTEAFF. Here the CDR3 DNA reads TGCAGCGGGACAGGGATCGGGGACACTGAAGCTTTCTTT.

The chain has TRBV11-2 and TRBJ1-4, with D maybe TRBD1 (5 bases). CDR1 and CDR2 (germline): SGHAT, FQNNGV. The CDR3 is 13 residues long. Trimming stripped 5 bases from V and 6 bases from J, with 10 bases between. CDR3 region: CASSQIGDEKLFF. The CDR3 DNA reads as TGTGCCAGCAGCCAGATAGGGGATGAAAAACTGTTTTTT. Variable domain in full (rest from reference TRBV11-2 and TRBJ1-4): EAGVAQSPRYKIIEKRQSVAFWCNPISGHATLYWYQQILGQGPKLLIQFQNNGVVDDSQLPKDRFSAERLKGVDSTLKIQPAKLEDSAVYLCASSQIGDEKLFFGSGTQLSVL.

The chain carries TRBV30 and TRBJ2-1, with D hard to call. Germline CDR1 is GTSNPN and CDR2 is SVGIG (reference sequence). CDR3 length: 11 amino acids. V lost 1 base and J 9 bases, leaving 7 bases between the germline ends. The CDR3 region has the DNA TGTGCCTGGAGTGCCAACGCTGAGCAGTTCTTC. Protein: CAWSANAEQFF.

The rearrangement joins TRBV4-2 to TRBJ2-3; TRBD2 is a possible D gene (5 bases). V lost 1 base and J 2 bases, leaving 10 bases between the germline ends. Germline assignment: CDR1 LGHNA and CDR2 YNFKEQ. The CDR3 runs 15 residues. Here the CDR3 DNA reads TGTGCCAGCAGCCAAGCGGCTAGCCCCACAGATACGCAGTATTTT. This sequence encodes CASSQAASPTDTQYF.

This clone was seen a few times. The chain couples TRBV30 to TRBJ2-5; D may be TRBD1 (6 bases). V lost 7 bases, J lost 1 base, and 10 bases lay in between. Germline V gene lookup returns CDR1 GTSNPN and CDR2 SVGIG (reference sequence). The CDR3 loop spans 12 amino acids. The CDR3 DNA sequence: TGTGCCTTCCGACAGGCCCAAGAGACCCAGTACTTC. This translates into CAFRQAQETQYF.

The chain employs TRBV30 and TRBJ1-5; D is perhaps TRBD1 (5 bases). Germline assignment: CDR1 GTSNPN and CDR2 SVGIG (reference sequence). CDR3 length: 15 residues. With 2 bases removed from V and 4 bases from J, the gap between germline ends came to 15 bases. The CDR3 region is CAWSRGTEDNQPQHF. The CDR3 nucleotides read TGTGCCTGGAGTCGGGGGACCGAGGATAATCAGCCCCAGCATTTT.

This clone was detected a few times. This rearrangement joins TRBV7-2 to TRBJ2-5, with D uncertain. V lost 3 bases to trimming and J lost 5 bases, with 1 base between them. CDR1 and CDR2 from the germline V gene are SGHTA and FQGNSA. There are 10 residues in the CDR3. CDR3 DNA: TGTGCCAGCAGCTTTGAGACCCAGTACTTC. As protein: CASSFETQYF.

This clone was observed many times. The chain recombines TRBV9 with TRBJ2-1, with D unresolved. The V end lost 2 bases, the J end lost 9 bases, and 15 bases lay between the germline ends. CDR1 and CDR2 (germline): SGDLS, YYNGEE. The CDR3 loop spans 14 amino acids. The DNA of the CDR3 is TGTGCCAGCAGCGTTGACGGGTACGCTACTGAGCAGTTCTTC. Its translation is CASSVDGYATEQFF.

The chain joins TRBV11-2 to TRBJ2-5; D unclear. CDR3 length equals 13 residues. Germline CDR1 and CDR2: SGHAT and FQNNGV. Trimming shortened V by 1 base and J by 5 bases, and 8 bases separated the two germline ends. The chain's CDR3 is CASSLARGETQYF. CDR3 bases: TGTGCCAGCAGCTTAGCCCGTGGGGAGACCCAGTACTTC. Variable domain in full (rest from reference TRBV11-2 and TRBJ2-5): EAGVAQSPRYKIIEKRQSVAFWCNPISGHATLYWYQQILGQGPKLLIQFQNNGVVDDSQLPKDRFSAERLKGVDSTLKIQPAKLEDSAVYLCASSLARGETQYFGPGTRLLVL.

The chain uses TRBV7-2 and TRBJ2-1, with D possibly being TRBD2 (5 bases). Germline V lookup: CDR1 SGHTA, CDR2 FQGNSA. The CDR3 consists of 12 residues. V lost 2 bases and J lost 10, with 9 bases in between. CDR3 in DNA: TGTGCCAGCAGCTTACCGGGAAACGAGCAGTTCTTC. Amino acids: CASSLPGNEQFF.

This clone was recorded only once. This chain links TRBV2 with TRBJ2-7; possible D gene TRBD1, 5 bases. The J call may be incorrect, as the DNA end agrees better with TRBJ2-5. Germline loops: CDR1 SNHLY, CDR2 FYNNEI. This CDR3 contains 12 residues. CDR3 in amino acids: CASTRRGETQYF. CDR3 DNA sequence: TGTGCCAGCACCCGTAGGGGAGAGACCCAGTACTTC.

The rearrangement uses TRBV30 and TRBJ1-5; D unclear. The V end lost 0 bases, the J end lost 9 bases, and 9 bases lay between the germline ends. The germline V gene has CDR1 GTSNPN and CDR2 SVGIG (reference sequence). This CDR3 has 12 residues. This CDR3 reads CAWSVLGRPQHF. CDR3 sequence (DNA): TGTGCCTGGAGTGTACTTGGTCGGCCCCAGCATTTT.

As DNA, the CDR3 is TGTGCCACCAGCAGAGATAGAACAGGGTATAGCAATCAGCCCCAGCATTTT. Amino acids: CATSRDRTGYSNQPQHF. The chain combines TRBV15 with TRBJ1-5; a possible D gene is TRBD1 (6 bases). Trimming shortened V by 0 bases and J by 0 bases, and 12 bases separated the two germline ends. Germline CDR1 is LNHNV and CDR2 is YYDKDF (reference sequence). The CDR3 covers 17 residues. The complete variable domain, with remaining parts taken from reference TRBV15 and TRBJ1-5, reads DAMVIQNPRYQVTQFGKPVTLSCSQTLNHNVMYWYQQKSSQAPKLLFHYYDKDFNNEADTPDNFQSRRPNTSFCFLDIRSPGLGDTAMYLCATSRDRTGYSNQPQHFGDGTRLSIL.

This chain links TRBV5-8 with TRBJ2-5, with 7 positions matching TRBD1. Germline-derived CDR1 and CDR2 are SGHTS and YDEGEE. The CDR3 spans 14 residues. J lost 2 bases, V lost 0 bases, and 1 base had no gene match. Here the CDR3 reads CASSLGQGQETQYF. CDR3 DNA sequence: TGTGCCAGCAGCTTGGGACAGGGACAAGAGACCCAGTACTTC.

V and J are TRBV5-1 and TRBJ2-5; possible D gene TRBD1, 6 bases. This CDR3 contains 15 residues. Trimming removed 6 bases at V and 0 bases at J, with 15 bases between. Looked up from germline, CDR1 is SGHRS and CDR2 is YFSETQ. Here the CDR3 reads CASKPWGQDQETQYF. The CDR3 nucleotides are TGCGCCAGCAAACCCTGGGGGCAGGACCAAGAGACCCAGTACTTC.

The chain uses TRBV12-5 and TRBJ2-5, with D possibly matching TRBD2 (5 bases). The CDR3 loop spans 13 amino acids. V gave up 6 bases and J gave up 4 bases, with 12 bases separating them. Germline lookup yields CDR1 LGHNT and CDR2 FRNRAP. CDR3 residues: CASGPGLTETQYF. As DNA, the CDR3 is TGTGCTAGTGGCCCAGGACTCACAGAGACCCAGTACTTC.